Below are 18 T cell receptor beta chains sequenced from a single sample in a study of shared clonotypes between healthy human individuals. Generated by immunoSEQ multiplex PCR, the TCRdb table keeps only in-frame clones and is missing some. The sample consists of about 820,000 clones, 80% to 95% of them appearing once. The naive CD8 fraction comprised CD45RO-negative cells positively selected for CCR7 and excluded terminally differentiated effector memory CD45RA+ cells. The sample taken for sequencing was naive CD8+ T cells sorted from blood. Receptor source: a man in his thirties or forties in good health.

The chain uses TRBV13 and TRBJ2-1; TRBD2 matches at 7 bases. Trimming at V came to 0 bases and at J to 2 bases, leaving 1 base not matched to a gene. The CDR3 length is 15 residues. The germline gives CDR1 PRHDT, CDR2 FYEKMQ (reference sequence). The DNA of the CDR3 is TGTGCCAGCAGCTTAGGTCTAGCGGCCTACAATGAGCAGTTCTTC. It yields the protein CASSLGLAAYNEQFF. Variable domain in full (rest from reference TRBV13 and TRBJ2-1): AAGVIQSPRHLIKEKRETATLKCYPIPRHDTVYWYQQGPGQDPQFLISFYEKMQSDKGSIPDRFSAQQFSDYHSELNMSSLELGDSALYFCASSLGLAAYNEQFFGPGTRLTVL.

V is TRBV2 and J is TRBJ2-7; D is undetermined. CDR3 length equals 16 residues. V gave up 5 bases and J gave up 3 bases, with 20 bases separating them. Germline V gives CDR1 SNHLY, CDR2 FYNNEI. CDR3 in amino acids: CASSSPREIVIYEQYF. DNA for the CDR3: TGTGCCAGCAGTTCTCCTAGGGAAATCGTGATCTACGAGCAGTACTTC. The full variable domain, rest sourced from reference TRBV2 and TRBJ2-7, is EPEVTQTPSHQVTQMGQEVILRCVPISNHLYFYWYRQILGQKVEFLVSFYNNEISEKSEIFDDQFSVERPDGSNFTLKIRSTKLEDSAMYFCASSSPREIVIYEQYFGPGTRLTVT.

The V gene is TRBV7-9, the J gene TRBJ2-2, with no clear D. The length of the CDR3 is 15 residues. Per germline, CDR1 SEHNR and CDR2 FQNEAQ (reference sequence). The V end lost 1 base, the J end lost 7 bases, and 13 bases lay between the germline ends. CDR3 in amino acids: CASSLVEQSGGELFF. The DNA for the CDR3 is TGTGCCAGCAGCTTAGTAGAACAGTCCGGCGGGGAGCTGTTTTTT.

The chain is built from TRBV29-1 and TRBJ2-7, with D possibly being TRBD1 (5 bases). Per the germline V gene, CDR1 is SQVTM and CDR2 is ANQGSEA. V lost 3 bases, J lost 2 bases, and 14 bases lay in between. The CDR3 is 14 residues long. CDR3 residues: CSVEGDSDPYEQYF. In DNA, the CDR3 is TGCAGCGTTGAGGGTGACAGTGACCCCTACGAGCAGTACTTC.

The V and J genes are TRBV15 and TRBJ2-3, with 7 bases matching TRBD2. V was clipped by 8 bases and J by 6 bases; unmatched bases: 14. Germline V gene lookup returns CDR1 LNHNV and CDR2 YYDKDF (reference sequence). The CDR3 length is 15 residues. The chain's CDR3 is CATARRTREADTQYF. In nucleotides, the CDR3 is TGTGCCACCGCGAGACGGACCCGGGAGGCCGATACGCAGTATTTT.

The rearrangement uses TRBV5-1 and TRBJ2-3, with D uncertain. In germline, CDR1 is SGHRS, CDR2 YFSETQ. CDR3 length: 15 residues. Trimming stripped 0 bases from V and 0 bases from J, with 8 bases between. The CDR3 sequence: CASSLGDVSTDTQYF. The CDR3 DNA follows: TGCGCCAGCAGCTTGGGAGACGTCAGCACAGATACGCAGTATTTT. Together with reference TRBV5-1 and TRBJ2-3, the CDR3 gives the full variable domain: KAGVTQTPRYLIKTRGQQVTLSCSPISGHRSVSWYQQTPGQGLQFLFEYFSETQRNKGNFPGRFSGRQFSNSRSEMNVSTLELGDSALYLCASSLGDVSTDTQYFGPGTRLTVL.

The chain carries TRBV5-4 and TRBJ2-2; D uncertain. Trimming stripped 4 bases from V and 7 bases from J, with 8 bases between. Germline V CDR1 and CDR2: SGHNT, YYREEE (reference sequence). The CDR3 runs 12 residues. CDR3 DNA sequence: TGTGCCAGCAGCCCGAGTAACGGGGAGCTGTTTTTT. This gives the protein CASSPSNGELFF.

CDR3 DNA sequence: TGCGCCAGCAGCTGGCGACTAACCCTCCAAGAGACCCAGTACTTC. This gives the protein CASSWRLTLQETQYF. The gene calls are TRBV5-1 and TRBJ2-5; tentative D call: TRBD2 (5 bases). Germline V lookup: CDR1 SGHRS, CDR2 YFSETQ. V lost 3 bases and J lost 1, with 13 bases in between. The CDR3 covers 15 residues.

The rearrangement links TRBV5-1 to TRBJ2-1; a possible D gene is TRBD2 (6 bases). This CDR3 comprises 16 residues. The V gene lost 0 bases and the J gene lost 4 bases, with 14 bases spanning the gap. Germline CDR1 reads SGHRS; CDR2 reads YFSETQ. CDR3 in amino acids: CASSLAGTDLYNEQFF. Written as DNA, the CDR3 is TGCGCCAGCAGCTTGGCCGGGACTGACTTATACAATGAGCAGTTCTTC.

This chain links TRBV11-1 with TRBJ2-7; 12 positions agree with TRBD1. J was trimmed by 5 bases and V by 5 bases; bases with no gene match: 7. There are 15 residues in the CDR3. CDR1 SGHAT and CDR2 FQDESV come from the germline V gene (reference sequence). The CDR3 reads CASSTRDRGLNEQYF. In DNA, the CDR3 is TGTGCCAGCAGCACCCGGGACAGGGGGCTCAACGAGCAGTACTTC. Full variable domain (rest looked up from reference TRBV11-1 and TRBJ2-7): EAEVAQSPRYKITEKSQAVAFWCDPISGHATLYWYRQILGQGPELLVQFQDESVVDDSQLPKDRFSAERLKGVDSTLKIQPAELGDSAMYLCASSTRDRGLNEQYFGPGTRLTVT.

The chain couples TRBV5-6 to TRBJ2-3; 13 bases match TRBD2. The CDR3 has 17 amino acids. CDR1 and CDR2 from the germline V gene are SGHDT and YYEEEE. J lost 0 bases, V lost 0 bases, and 1 base had no gene match. CDR3 coding DNA: TGTGCCAGCAGCTTGGGGGGACTAGCGGGGAGCACAGATACGCAGTATTTT. Residues: CASSLGGLAGSTDTQYF.

This CDR3 reads CASSYRRTSAYNEQFF. DNA of the CDR3: TGTGCCAGCAGTTACCGTAGGACAAGCGCATACAATGAGCAGTTCTTC. The J gene is TRBJ2-1, the V gene TRBV6-6; a weak D match, TRBD1 (5 bases). The germline gives CDR1 MNHNY, CDR2 SVGAGI (reference sequence). V shed 2 bases and J shed 4 bases, with 15 bases lying between them. The CDR3 loop spans 16 amino acids.

The chain has TRBV28 and TRBJ2-3; D might be TRBD1 (5 bases). V gave up 1 base and J gave up 1 base, with 12 bases separating them. Per the germline V gene, CDR1 is MDHEN and CDR2 is SYDVKM. CDR3 length: 16 amino acids. This CDR3 reads CASSLSTGLGTDTQYF. The CDR3 nucleotides are TGTGCCAGCAGTTTATCCACAGGTTTAGGCACAGATACGCAGTATTTT.

The chain is built from TRBV27 and TRBJ2-1, with D uncertain. V was clipped by 1 base and J by 5 bases, with 6 bases between them. Germline assignment: CDR1 MNHEY and CDR2 SMNVEV (reference sequence). The length of the CDR3 is 13 residues. CDR3 sequence: CASSLLSHNEQFF. CDR3 nucleotides: TGTGCCAGCAGTTTATTGTCCCACAATGAGCAGTTCTTC.

The V gene is TRBV14, the J gene TRBJ2-1; D may match TRBD1 or TRBD2 (6 bases each). V lost 1 base to trimming and J lost 2 bases, with 9 bases between them. The CDR3 consists of 15 residues. Per the germline V gene, CDR1 is SGHDN and CDR2 is FVKESK. CDR3 nucleotides: TGTGCCAGCAGCCAAGTGGGGGGCACCTACAATGAGCAGTTCTTC. Translated, it gives CASSQVGGTYNEQFF. Filled out from reference TRBV14 and TRBJ2-1, the complete variable domain reads EAGVTQFPSHSVIEKGQTVTLRCDPISGHDNLYWYRRVMGKEIKFLLHFVKESKQDESGMPNNRFLAERTGGTYSTLKVQPAELEDSGVYFCASSQVGGTYNEQFFGPGTRLTVL.

This clone occurred once. The chain recombines TRBV9 with TRBJ2-3; TRBD2 matches at 11 bases. This CDR3 comprises 17 residues. V lost 4 bases, J lost 2 bases, and 9 bases stayed unmatched. The germline gives CDR1 SGDLS, CDR2 YYNGEE. Written as DNA, the CDR3 is TGTGCCAGCAGCACCCTAGCGGGAGGCCGATCCACAGATACGCAGTATTTT. Its protein product is CASSTLAGGRSTDTQYF.

The chain joins TRBV7-9 to TRBJ2-7; 10 bases fit TRBD1. Germline V gene lookup returns CDR1 SEHNR and CDR2 FQNEAQ (reference sequence). Unmatched junction bases numbered 4, after V lost 5 bases and J lost 3 bases. The CDR3 runs 14 residues. The CDR3 protein is CASSPGQGLYEQYF. The DNA of the CDR3 is TGTGCCAGCAGCCCGGGACAGGGGCTCTACGAGCAGTACTTC.

CDR3 sequence reads: CAISESLGQGEETQYF. CDR3 in DNA: TGTGCCATCAGTGAGTCGTTAGGACAGGGTGAAGAGACCCAGTACTTC. The genes are TRBV10-3 and TRBJ2-5; 8 nucleotides line up with TRBD1. The germline gives CDR1 ENHRY, CDR2 SYGVKD. V was pared by 0 bases and J by 3 bases, with 6 bases of the junction left unmatched. The CDR3 has 16 residues.